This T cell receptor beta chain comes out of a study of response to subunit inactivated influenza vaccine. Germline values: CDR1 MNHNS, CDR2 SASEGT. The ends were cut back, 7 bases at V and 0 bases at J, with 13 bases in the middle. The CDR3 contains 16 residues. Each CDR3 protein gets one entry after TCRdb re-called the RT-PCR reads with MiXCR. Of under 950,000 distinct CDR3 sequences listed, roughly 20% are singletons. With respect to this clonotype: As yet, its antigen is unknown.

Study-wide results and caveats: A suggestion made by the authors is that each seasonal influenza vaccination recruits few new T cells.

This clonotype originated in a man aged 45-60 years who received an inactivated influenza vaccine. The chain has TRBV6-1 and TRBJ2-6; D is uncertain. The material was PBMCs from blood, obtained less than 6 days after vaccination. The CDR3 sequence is CASTYTVNSGANVLTF. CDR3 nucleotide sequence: TGTGCCAGCACCTACACCGTCAACTCTGGGGCCAACGTCCTGACTTTC.